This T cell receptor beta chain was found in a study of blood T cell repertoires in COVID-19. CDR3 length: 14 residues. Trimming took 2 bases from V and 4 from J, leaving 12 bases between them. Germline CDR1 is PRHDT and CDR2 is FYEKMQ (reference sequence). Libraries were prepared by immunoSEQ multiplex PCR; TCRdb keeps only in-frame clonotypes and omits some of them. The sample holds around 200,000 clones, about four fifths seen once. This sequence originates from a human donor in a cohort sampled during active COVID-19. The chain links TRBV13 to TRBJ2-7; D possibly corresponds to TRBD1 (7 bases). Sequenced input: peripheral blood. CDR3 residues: CASSLNRGGYEQYF. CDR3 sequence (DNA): TGTGCCAGCAGCTTAAACAGGGGAGGATACGAGCAGTACTTC. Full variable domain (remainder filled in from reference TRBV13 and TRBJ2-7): AAGVIQSPRHLIKEKRETATLKCYPIPRHDTVYWYQQGPGQDPQFLISFYEKMQSDKGSIPDRFSAQQFSDYHSELNMSSLELGDSALYFCASSLNRGGYEQYFGPGTRLTVT.